This is a list of T cell receptor beta chains from one sample in a study of naive and memory T cell subsets. Each CDR3 protein is one row after TCRdb ran MiXCR on the UMI-ligation and nested PCR reads. The sample lists 100,000 to 150,000 distinct CDR3 sequences, 35% to 40% occurring once. Sequenced: central memory CD4+ T cells from blood. The receptors here all came from a human donor in good health. CDR3s include the opening cysteine and the closing phenylalanine or tryptophan.

TRBV7-2	TRBJ2-6	CASSLVPRVSSGANVLTF
TRBV20-1	TRBJ2-7	CSAGRRLAGGDEQYF
TRBV11-2	TRBJ2-2	CASSLNPTATGELFF
TRBV6-2/TRBV6-3	TRBJ2-3	CATATSTTDTQYF
TRBV7-2	TRBJ2-5	CASSFSGPETQYF
TRBV27	TRBJ2-2	CASSFNSGELFF
TRBV28	TRBJ2-5	CATWRIGQETQYF
TRBV12-3/TRBV12-4	TRBJ1-3	CASSLNVGRRSGNTIYF
TRBV6-5	TRBJ1-5	CASSYGTGPGWPQHF
TRBV6-1	TRBJ1-1	CASSEAAIPEEAFF
TRBV20-1	TRBJ1-5	CSVQDSQNQPQHF
TRBV20-1	TRBJ2-3	CSARDPGTDTQYF
TRBV10-2	TRBJ2-3	CASSGQVLAGVATDTQYF
TRBV11-2	TRBJ2-7	CASSLDQLYEQYF
TRBV7-3	TRBJ2-2	CASRTSENTGELFF
TRBV14	TRBJ2-2	CASSLLAGITGELFF
TRBV28	TRBJ2-7	CASSPTAGGLSYEQYF
TRBV12-3/TRBV12-4	TRBJ1-5	CASSLGREEGPQHF
TRBV10-3	TRBJ2-2	CAITRTGGEVSGELFF
TRBV5-1	TRBJ2-3	CASKAGGGSTDTQYF
TRBV18	TRBJ2-5	CASSPRTGMETQYF
TRBV5-1	TRBJ2-2	CASSLAGPNTGELFF
TRBV18	TRBJ2-5	CASSLRDGQETQYF
TRBV28	TRBJ2-3	CASIRGASTDTQYF
TRBV5-1	TRBJ1-3	CASSLEGRGNTIYF
TRBV27	TRBJ1-4	CASRDRVWPEKLFF
TRBV6-1	TRBJ1-5	CASIKDHNQPQHF
TRBV7-2	TRBJ2-6	CASSLGFKRGRSLFGANVLTF
TRBV6-5	TRBJ2-7	CASSYFPGAEQYF
TRBV29-1	TRBJ2-7	CSVLKLQKSSYEQYF
TRBV5-1	TRBJ2-6	CASSPGTKNSGANVLTF
TRBV6-1	TRBJ1-6	CASSDRRYNSPLHF
TRBV29-1	TRBJ2-3	CSVARGGSTDTQYF
TRBV12-3/TRBV12-4	TRBJ1-5	CASRESYSKPQHF
TRBV27	TRBJ2-5	CASSLRSGRSQETQYF
TRBV7-2	TRBJ2-7	CASSLIGGLAGDEQYF
TRBV7-2	TRBJ1-6	CASSLRGYRGRFAHNSPLHF
TRBV29-1	TRBJ2-1	CSVEDRGRQFF
TRBV29-1	TRBJ2-7	CSVGEPGEQYF
TRBV9	TRBJ1-1	CASRAAGTAEAFF
TRBV6-5	TRBJ1-2	CASSANPRDRLSDYGYTF
TRBV6-5	TRBJ2-2	CASSPGQSNTGELFF
TRBV20-1	TRBJ1-1	CSATTGGGEAFF
TRBV4-1	TRBJ1-1	CASSQGQGFVNTEAFF
TRBV12-5	TRBJ2-1	CASGPAGGNEQFF
TRBV25-1	TRBJ1-4	CASSDGGREKLFF
TRBV7-9	TRBJ2-1	CASSSWAGTSFNNEQFF
TRBV6-2/TRBV6-3	TRBJ1-5	CASTDSAYNQPQHF
TRBV29-1	TRBJ2-7	CSVRVAYEQYF
TRBV29-1	TRBJ2-2	CSVRLAANTGELFF
TRBV10-2	TRBJ2-1	CASSDRGREQFF